The 11 T cell receptor beta chains reported below all come from one sample, sequenced in a study of cytomegalovirus exposure and HLA in healthy donors. In the PCR, 60 Vbeta and 13 Jbeta primers were used. Profiling relied on immunoSEQ multiplex PCR, and the TCRdb table lists in-frame clones only, not all of them. The sample has more than 85,000 clones; under 90% are singletons. Sequenced input: PBMCs. The receptors stem from a woman aged 25 to 45 in good health and CMV-seronegative.

This sequence joins TRBV9 and TRBJ1-5, with D maybe TRBD1 (5 bases). V was pared by 4 bases and J by 0 bases, with 11 bases between. The CDR3 sequence is 15 residues long. Germline CDR1 SGDLS, CDR2 YYNGEE. This CDR3 is CASSIDSYSNQPQHF. CDR3 bases: TGTGCCAGCAGCATTGACAGCTATAGCAATCAGCCCCAGCATTTT. Filled out from reference TRBV9 and TRBJ1-5, the complete variable domain reads DSGVTQTPKHLITATGQRVTLRCSPRSGDLSVYWYQQSLDQGLQFLIQYYNGEERAKGNILERFSAQQFPDLHSELNLSSLELGDSALYFCASSIDSYSNQPQHFGDGTRLSIL.

The chain carries TRBV7-9 and TRBJ2-7; TRBD1 aligns across 10 bases. J was trimmed by 2 bases and V by 1 base; bases with no gene match: 8. Germline assignment: CDR1 SEHNR and CDR2 FQNEAQ (reference sequence). The CDR3 runs 17 residues. The CDR3 DNA reads as TGTGCCAGCAGCTTAGGGGGTTCGGGACAGGGGACCTACGAGCAGTACTTC. It translates to CASSLGGSGQGTYEQYF.

The chain links TRBV25-1 to TRBJ2-7, with 9 bases identical to TRBD1. This CDR3 has 16 amino acids. Germline V lookup: CDR1 MGHDK, CDR2 SYGVNS. J was trimmed by 4 bases and V by 1 base; bases with no gene match: 8. CDR3 region: CASSEFSSDRGYEQYF. CDR3 nucleotides: TGTGCCAGCAGTGAATTCTCCTCGGACAGGGGTTACGAGCAGTACTTC.

V gene TRBV6-5 combines with J gene TRBJ1-2; possible D gene TRBD1, 6 bases. In germline, CDR1 is MNHEY, CDR2 SVGAGI. Between the trimmed V and J ends, which lost 7 bases and 5 bases, there was a span of 20 bases. The CDR3 contains 15 residues. This CDR3 reads CASIQGGGLEYGYTF. In DNA, the CDR3 is TGTGCCAGCATTCAAGGGGGGGGGTTAGAGTATGGCTACACCTTC.

This chain links TRBV15 with TRBJ2-5; D might be TRBD2 (6 bases). The CDR3 extends over 16 amino acids. The V gene's germline CDR1 is LNHNV and CDR2 YYDKDF (reference sequence). V was shortened by 0 bases and J by 5 bases, with 16 bases between the two germline ends. The CDR3 region is CATSRDLAGGKETQYF. CDR3 nucleotide sequence: TGTGCCACCAGCAGAGATTTGGCCGGGGGTAAGGAGACCCAGTACTTC.

The rearrangement joins TRBV5-1 to TRBJ2-1; 11 bases line up with TRBD1. Trimming removed 3 bases from V and 4 bases from J; junction bases left unmatched: 3. The CDR3 has 15 amino acids. Germline CDR1 is SGHRS and CDR2 is YFSETQ. DNA for the CDR3: TGCGCCAGCAGCTCGGGACAGGGGGTTTACAATGAGCAGTTCTTC. Amino acid sequence: CASSSGQGVYNEQFF.

The rearrangement uses TRBV19 and TRBJ2-1, with 7 bases that match TRBD2. The CDR3 contains 15 residues. Germline trimming cut 5 bases from V and 4 bases from J; bases unmatched to any gene: 8. CDR1 and CDR2 from the germline V gene are LNHDA and SQIVND (reference sequence). The DNA for the CDR3 is TGTGCCAGTAGTTCACCGGGACTACCGTACAATGAGCAGTTCTTC. This encodes CASSSPGLPYNEQFF. The complete variable domain, with remaining parts taken from reference TRBV19 and TRBJ2-1, reads DGGITQSPKYLFRKEGQNVTLSCEQNLNHDAMYWYRQDPGQGLRLIYYSQIVNDFQKGDIAEGYSVSREKKESFPLTVTSAQKNPTAFYLCASSSPGLPYNEQFFGPGTRLTVL.

CDR3 in amino acids: CASSFADRAHEQYF. The CDR3 region has the DNA TGTGCCAGCAGCTTCGCGGACAGGGCCCACGAGCAGTACTTC. J is TRBJ2-7 and V is TRBV13, with TRBD1 matching 8 bases. CDR1 is PRHDT and CDR2 is FYEKMQ in the germline V gene (reference sequence). The trim removed 3 bases at V and 5 bases at J, leaving 6 bases unmatched. The CDR3 is made up of 14 amino acids.

This clone has only a few counts. CDR3 sequence: CASSPLPTGELFF. As DNA, the CDR3 is TGTGCCAGCTCACCACTCCCTACCGGGGAGCTGTTTTTT. The chain couples TRBV18 to TRBJ2-2; D unresolved. This CDR3 region has 13 residues. The V gene's germline CDR1 is KGHSH and CDR2 LQKENI. V was cut by 1 base and J by 5 bases, with 5 bases left in between.

J is TRBJ2-7 and V is TRBV28, with 7 bases that match TRBD2. Germline V gene data show CDR1 as MDHEN and CDR2 as SYDVKM. The CDR3 is made up of 14 amino acids. Germline trimming cut 5 bases from V and 0 bases from J; bases unmatched to any gene: 4. The CDR3 coding sequence is TGTGCCAGCAGTCTTAGCGGGCGCTCCTACGAGCAGTACTTC. It yields the protein CASSLSGRSYEQYF.

The CDR3 protein is CASSLESGNTEAFF. CDR3 coding DNA: TGTGCCAGCAGCTTAGAAAGCGGGAACACTGAAGCTTTCTTT. The chain joins TRBV7-2 to TRBJ1-1; D is unclear. V was pared by 1 base and J by 1 base, with 7 bases between. Germline assignment: CDR1 SGHTA and CDR2 FQGNSA. The CDR3 is 14 residues long.